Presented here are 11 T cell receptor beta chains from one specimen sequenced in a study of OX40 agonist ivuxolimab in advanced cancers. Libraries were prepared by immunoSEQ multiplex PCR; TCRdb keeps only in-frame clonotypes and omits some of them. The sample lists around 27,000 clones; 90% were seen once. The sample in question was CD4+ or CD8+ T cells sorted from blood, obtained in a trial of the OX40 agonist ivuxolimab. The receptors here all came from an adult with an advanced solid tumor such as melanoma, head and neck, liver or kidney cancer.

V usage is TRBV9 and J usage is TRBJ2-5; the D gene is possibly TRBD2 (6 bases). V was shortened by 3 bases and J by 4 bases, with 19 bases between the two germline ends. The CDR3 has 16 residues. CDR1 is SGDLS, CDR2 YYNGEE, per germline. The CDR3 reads CASSGPGLWAGETQYF. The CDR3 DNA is TGTGCCAGCAGCGGACCGGGACTCTGGGCGGGAGAGACCCAGTACTTC.

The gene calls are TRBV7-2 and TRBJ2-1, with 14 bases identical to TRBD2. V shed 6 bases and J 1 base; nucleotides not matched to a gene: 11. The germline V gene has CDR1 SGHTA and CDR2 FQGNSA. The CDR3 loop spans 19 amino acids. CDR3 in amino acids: CASSPRLAGGGLSYNEQFF. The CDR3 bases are TGTGCCAGCAGTCCCAGACTAGCGGGAGGGGGACTTTCCTACAATGAGCAGTTCTTC.

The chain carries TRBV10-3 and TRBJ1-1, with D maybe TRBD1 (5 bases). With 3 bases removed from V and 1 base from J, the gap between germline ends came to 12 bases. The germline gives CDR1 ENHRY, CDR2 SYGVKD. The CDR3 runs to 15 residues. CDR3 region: CAISDLTDKNTEAFF. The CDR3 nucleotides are TGTGCCATCAGTGATCTTACGGACAAGAACACTGAAGCTTTCTTT.

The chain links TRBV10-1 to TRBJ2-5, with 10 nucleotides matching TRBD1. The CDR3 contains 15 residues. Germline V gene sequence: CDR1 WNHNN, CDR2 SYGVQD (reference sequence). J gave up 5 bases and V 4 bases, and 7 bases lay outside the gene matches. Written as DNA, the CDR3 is TGCGCCAGCAGTGCGACGACAGGGGGCTTTGAGACCCAGTACTTC. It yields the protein CASSATTGGFETQYF.

In DNA, the CDR3 is TGTGCCAGCAGCTTACCCTGGGGGGTCAATGGAGACAATGAGCAGTTCTTC. As protein: CASSLPWGVNGDNEQFF. The rearrangement uses TRBV5-4 and TRBJ2-1, with D perhaps matching TRBD2 (6 bases). Trimming took 2 bases from V and 5 from J, leaving 20 bases between them. The CDR3 is 17 amino acids. Germline V gives CDR1 SGHNT, CDR2 YYREEE (reference sequence).

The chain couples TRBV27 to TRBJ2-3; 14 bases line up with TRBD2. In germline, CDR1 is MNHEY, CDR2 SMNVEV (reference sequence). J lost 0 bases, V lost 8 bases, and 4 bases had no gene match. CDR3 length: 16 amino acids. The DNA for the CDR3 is TGTGCCAGCGCGGGACTAGCGGGAGCAAGCACAGATACGCAGTATTTT. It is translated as CASAGLAGASTDTQYF.

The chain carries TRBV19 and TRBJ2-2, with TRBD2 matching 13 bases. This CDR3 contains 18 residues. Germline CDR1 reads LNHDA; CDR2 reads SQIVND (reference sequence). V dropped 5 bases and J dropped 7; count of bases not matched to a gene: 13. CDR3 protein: CASSPGWTSGSGGGELFF. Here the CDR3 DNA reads TGTGCCAGTAGTCCCGGGTGGACTAGCGGGAGCGGGGGCGGGGAGCTGTTTTTT.

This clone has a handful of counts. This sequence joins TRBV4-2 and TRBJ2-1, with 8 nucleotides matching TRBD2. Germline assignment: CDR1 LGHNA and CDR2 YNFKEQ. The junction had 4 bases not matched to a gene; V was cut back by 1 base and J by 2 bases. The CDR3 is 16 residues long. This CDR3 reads CASSQVAGGPYNEQFF. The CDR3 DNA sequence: TGTGCCAGCAGCCAAGTTGCGGGAGGACCCTACAATGAGCAGTTCTTC.

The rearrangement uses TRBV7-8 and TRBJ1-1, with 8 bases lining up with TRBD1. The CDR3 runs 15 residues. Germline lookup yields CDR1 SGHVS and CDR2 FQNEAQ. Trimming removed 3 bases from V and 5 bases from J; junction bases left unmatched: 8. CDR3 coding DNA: TGTGCCAGCAGCTTCCCAGGGGGCGCCGGGACTGAAGCTTTCTTT. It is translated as CASSFPGGAGTEAFF.

The CDR3 region has the DNA TGCGCCAGCAGCCTCGAAGTCAGGGAGGGCGAGGGCTACACCTTC. It codes for CASSLEVREGEGYTF. The J gene is TRBJ1-2, the V gene TRBV4-1, with D perhaps matching TRBD1 (5 bases). CDR1 is MGHRA, CDR2 YSYEKL, per germline. The V gene lost 4 bases and the J gene lost 8 bases, with 20 bases spanning the gap. The CDR3 totals 15 residues.

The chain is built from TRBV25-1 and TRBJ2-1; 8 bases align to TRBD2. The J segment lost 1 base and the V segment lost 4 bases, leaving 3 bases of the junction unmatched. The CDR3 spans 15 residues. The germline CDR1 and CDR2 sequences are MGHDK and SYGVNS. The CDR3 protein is CASSGTSQSYNEQFF. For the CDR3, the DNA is TGTGCCAGCAGTGGGACTAGCCAATCCTACAATGAGCAGTTCTTC.